The source of this TCR beta chain is a study of T cells in localized non-small cell lung cancer. Notes on the study in general: Uninvolved adjacent lung had the highest recorded T cell clonality, with tumor below it. Density of T cells in blood, when higher, went with longer overall survival. Adjacent lung had a median roughly 50 of the 100 largest tumor clones.

Germline-derived CDR1 and CDR2 are MNHEY and SMNVEV (reference sequence). J was trimmed by 5 bases and V by 5 bases; bases with no gene match: 13. CDR3 length: 16 amino acids. Note on this clone: Its antigen is still unknown.

Using immunoSEQ multiplex PCR, the repertoire was profiled, and TCRdb retains in-frame clones only, with some absent. The sample lists approximately 67,000 clones, 84% seen once, with approximately 15% in the top ten. The source material was peripheral blood, sampled before any cancer treatment. This receptor was obtained from a female donor aged 60 or older with stage I lung adenocarcinoma. The chain recombines TRBV27 with TRBJ1-2, with 8 bases identical to TRBD1. CDR3 coding DNA: TGTGCCAGCAGTCCAATCTCAAGCACAGGGGGGTATGGCTACACCTTC. Translating it yields CASSPISSTGGYGYTF.